This T cell receptor (beta chain) was recovered during a study of CD8 T cells in Susac syndrome. The overall study: Sequenced Susac syndrome patients included roughly six with clinically active disease and fewer than 10 in remission.

The CDR3 consists of 16 residues. Germline V gives CDR1 MNHEY, CDR2 SVGAGI. V lost 0 bases and J lost 1, with 12 bases in between. The RNA input was 0.5 to 1 ug, and it was reverse transcribed with random hexamers. Across 54 Vbeta and 13 Jbeta, immunoSEQ multiplex PCR amplified TCR beta CDR3. TCRdb re-analysed the immunoSEQ multiplex PCR reads in MiXCR, keeping a single row per CDR3 protein. This sample has a few hundred thousand distinct CDR3 sequences, with roughly 93% found just once. As judged by recently defined diagnostic criteria, patients with Susac syndrome had definite or probable disease. TEMRA cells were enriched by FACS, and CD4+ and CD8+ T cells were negatively isolated.

This rearrangement joins TRBV6-5 to TRBJ1-1; no clear D gene. The sequence came from a human donor with Susac syndrome. Material: CD4+ T cells from PBMCs. The CDR3 is CASSYSDSGSNTEAFF. CDR3 coding DNA: TGTGCCAGCAGTTACTCCGATTCTGGGTCGAACACTGAAGCTTTCTTT.